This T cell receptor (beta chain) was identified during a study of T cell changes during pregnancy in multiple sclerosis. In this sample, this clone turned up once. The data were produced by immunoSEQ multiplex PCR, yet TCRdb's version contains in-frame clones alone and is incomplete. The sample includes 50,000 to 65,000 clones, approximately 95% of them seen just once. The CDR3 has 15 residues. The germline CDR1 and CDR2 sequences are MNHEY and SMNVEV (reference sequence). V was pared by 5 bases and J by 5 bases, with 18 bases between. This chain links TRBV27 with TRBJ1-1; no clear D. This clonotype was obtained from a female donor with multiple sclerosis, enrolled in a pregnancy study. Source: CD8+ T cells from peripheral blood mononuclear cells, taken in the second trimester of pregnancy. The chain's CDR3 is CASSTSGLSRTEAFF. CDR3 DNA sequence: TGTGCCAGCAGTACCTCGGGGTTGTCCCGGACTGAAGCTTTCTTT.